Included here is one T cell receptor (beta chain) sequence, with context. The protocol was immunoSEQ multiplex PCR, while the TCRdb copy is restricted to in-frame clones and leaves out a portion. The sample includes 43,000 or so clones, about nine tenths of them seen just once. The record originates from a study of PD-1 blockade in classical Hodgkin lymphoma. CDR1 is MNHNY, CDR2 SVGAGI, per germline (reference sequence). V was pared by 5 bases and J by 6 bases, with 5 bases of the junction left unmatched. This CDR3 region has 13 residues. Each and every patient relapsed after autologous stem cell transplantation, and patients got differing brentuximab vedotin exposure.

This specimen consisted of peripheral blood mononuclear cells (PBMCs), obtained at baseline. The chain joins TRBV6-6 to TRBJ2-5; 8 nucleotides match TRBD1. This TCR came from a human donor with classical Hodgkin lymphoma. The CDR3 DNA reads TGTGCCAGCAGTACGGACAGGGTTAAGACCCAGTACTTC. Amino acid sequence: CASSTDRVKTQYF.